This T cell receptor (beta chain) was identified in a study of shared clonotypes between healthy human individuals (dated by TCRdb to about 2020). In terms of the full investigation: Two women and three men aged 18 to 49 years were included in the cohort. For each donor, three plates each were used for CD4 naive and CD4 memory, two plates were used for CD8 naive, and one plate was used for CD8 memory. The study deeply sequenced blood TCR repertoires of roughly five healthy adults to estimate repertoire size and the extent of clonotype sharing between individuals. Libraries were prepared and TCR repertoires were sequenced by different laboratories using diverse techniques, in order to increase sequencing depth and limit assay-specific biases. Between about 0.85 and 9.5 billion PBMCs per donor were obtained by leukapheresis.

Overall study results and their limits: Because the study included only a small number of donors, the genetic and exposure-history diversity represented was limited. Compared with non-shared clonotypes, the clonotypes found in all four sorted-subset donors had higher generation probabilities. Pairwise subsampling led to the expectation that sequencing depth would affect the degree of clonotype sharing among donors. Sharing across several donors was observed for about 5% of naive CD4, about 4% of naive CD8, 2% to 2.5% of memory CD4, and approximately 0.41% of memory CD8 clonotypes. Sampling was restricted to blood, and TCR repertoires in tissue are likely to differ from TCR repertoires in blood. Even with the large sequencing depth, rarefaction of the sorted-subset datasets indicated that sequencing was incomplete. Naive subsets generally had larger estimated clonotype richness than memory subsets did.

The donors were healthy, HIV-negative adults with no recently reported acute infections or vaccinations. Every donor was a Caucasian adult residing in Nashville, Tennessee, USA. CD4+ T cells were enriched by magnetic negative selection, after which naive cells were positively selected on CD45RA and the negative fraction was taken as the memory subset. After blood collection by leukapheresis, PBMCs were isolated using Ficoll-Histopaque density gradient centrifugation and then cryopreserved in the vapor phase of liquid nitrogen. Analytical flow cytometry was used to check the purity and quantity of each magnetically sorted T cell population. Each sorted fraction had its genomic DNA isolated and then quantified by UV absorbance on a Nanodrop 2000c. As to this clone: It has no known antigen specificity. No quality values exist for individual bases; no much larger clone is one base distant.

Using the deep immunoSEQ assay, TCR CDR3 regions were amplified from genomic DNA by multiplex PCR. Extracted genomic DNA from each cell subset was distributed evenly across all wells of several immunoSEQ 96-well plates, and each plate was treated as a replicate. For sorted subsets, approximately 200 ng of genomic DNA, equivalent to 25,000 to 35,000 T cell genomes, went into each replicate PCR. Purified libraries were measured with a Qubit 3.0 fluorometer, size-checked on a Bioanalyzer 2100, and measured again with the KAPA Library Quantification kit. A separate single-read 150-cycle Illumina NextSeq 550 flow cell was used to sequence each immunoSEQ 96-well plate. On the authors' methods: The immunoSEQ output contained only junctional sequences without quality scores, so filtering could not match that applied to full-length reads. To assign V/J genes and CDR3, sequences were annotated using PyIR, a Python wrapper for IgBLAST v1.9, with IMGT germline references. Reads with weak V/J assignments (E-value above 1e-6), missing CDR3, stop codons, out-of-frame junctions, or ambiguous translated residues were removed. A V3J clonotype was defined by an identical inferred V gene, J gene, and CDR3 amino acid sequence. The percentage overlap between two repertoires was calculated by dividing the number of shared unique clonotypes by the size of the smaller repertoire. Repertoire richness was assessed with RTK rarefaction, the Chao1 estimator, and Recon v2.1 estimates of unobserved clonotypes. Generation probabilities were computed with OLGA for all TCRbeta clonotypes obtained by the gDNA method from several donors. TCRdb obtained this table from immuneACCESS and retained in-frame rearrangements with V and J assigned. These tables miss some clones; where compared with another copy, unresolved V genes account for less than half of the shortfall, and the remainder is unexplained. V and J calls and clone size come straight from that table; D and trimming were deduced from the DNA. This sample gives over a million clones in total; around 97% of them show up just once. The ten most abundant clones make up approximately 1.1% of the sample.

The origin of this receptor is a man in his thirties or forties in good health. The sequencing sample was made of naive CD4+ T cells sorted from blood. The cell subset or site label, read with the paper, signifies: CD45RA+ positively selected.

For the CDR3, the sequence is CASSTVPSTDTQYF. The DNA reads as follows: TGTGCCAGCTCGACAGTACCAAGCACAGATACGCAGTATTTT. The V gene is TRBV18 and the J gene is TRBJ2-3; the D gene is perhaps TRBD1, on 5 matching bases. In the germline V gene, CDR1 corresponds to KGHSH and CDR2 to LQKENI. The CDR3 goes from the cysteine to the phenylalanine over 14 residues. This entry keeps only the CDR3 DNA: 42 bases, framed from base 1. The junction carries 10 bases between V and J, which are trimmed by 6 bases and 0 bases respectively. When the CDR3 is completed using the reference TRBV18 and TRBJ2-3 genes on either side, the full variable domain is NAGVMQNPRHLVRRRGQEARLRCSPMKGHSHVYWYRQLPEEGLKFMVYLQKENIIDESGMPKERFSAEFPKEGPSILRIQQVVRGDSAAYFCASSTVPSTDTQYFGPGTRLTVL.